The 27 T cell receptor beta chains in this list originate from one sample, sequenced in a study of blood T cell repertoires in COVID-19 (dated by TCRdb to about 2020). Library construction relied on the immunoSEQ multiplex PCR assay. The table comes from immuneACCESS by way of TCRdb, which keeps in-frame sequences with V and J called. Part of the clones is missing from these tables; in studies checked, under half for an unresolved V gene and the rest for unknown reasons. Across this sample there are about 190,000 clones, with around 80% seen only once. 2.5% to 3% of the sample belongs to the ten largest clones. The sample consisted of peripheral blood. The receptor source for this set is a woman of 80 years or more with active or convalescent COVID-19.

This clone was observed a handful of times. Written as DNA, the CDR3 is TGCGCCAGCAGCCAAGTTTTCCCTAGCCTGGCTGAGCAGTTCTTC. This encodes CASSQVFPSLAEQFF. This chain connects TRBV4-3 to TRBJ2-1; a possible D gene is TRBD2 (5 bases). The germline V gene has CDR1 LGHNA and CDR2 YSLEER. V dropped 1 base and J dropped 9 bases, with 16 bases sitting between them. The CDR3 is 15 residues long.

The DNA of the CDR3 is TGCAGCGTTGAACGGGATTTGAACACTGAAGCTTTCTTT. The encoded protein is CSVERDLNTEAFF. The rearrangement uses TRBV29-1 and TRBJ1-1; D remains ambiguous. V was clipped by 2 bases and J by 0 bases, with 7 bases between them. The CDR3 spans 13 residues. Germline CDR1 SQVTM, CDR2 ANQGSEA.

This chain uses TRBV10-3 with TRBJ1-2; 7 bases map to TRBD1. V gave up 2 bases and J gave up 0 bases; unmatched junction bases: 3. Germline V gene sequence: CDR1 ENHRY, CDR2 SYGVKD. CDR3 length equals 15 residues. The DNA for the CDR3 is TGTGCCATCAGTGAGCAAGGGACAGCTAACTATGGCTACACCTTC. Translating it yields CAISEQGTANYGYTF.

This clone came up once. The gene calls are TRBV7-9 and TRBJ2-7; 7 bases fit TRBD1. The CDR3 is 16 amino acids. Germline V gene sequence: CDR1 SEHNR, CDR2 FQNEAQ (reference sequence). V dropped 3 bases and J dropped 6; count of bases not matched to a gene: 14. The CDR3 sequence is CASSFLTGSTLSEQYF. The CDR3 DNA is TGTGCCAGCAGCTTCTTGACAGGGAGTACACTATCCGAGCAGTACTTC.

The V gene is TRBV11-2, the J gene TRBJ1-4; no firm D call. The V gene lost 1 base and the J gene lost 0 bases, with 9 bases spanning the gap. Germline-derived CDR1 and CDR2 are SGHAT and FQNNGV. The length of the CDR3 is 16 residues. CDR3 sequence: CASSLGIIATNEKLFF. The CDR3 nucleotides read TGTGCCAGCAGCTTAGGAATAATAGCAACTAATGAAAAACTGTTTTTT.

This clone was counted once. V gene TRBV19 combines with J gene TRBJ1-2; tentative D call: TRBD1 (6 bases). Trimming took 8 bases from V and 6 from J, leaving 19 bases between them. The CDR3 runs 14 residues. Germline V gene lookup returns CDR1 LNHDA and CDR2 SQIVND (reference sequence). The DNA of the CDR3 is TGTGCCAGTTGGGGAGCGGGGGCCTACGATGGCTACACCTTC. It is translated as CASWGAGAYDGYTF.

This clone showed up just once. The rearrangement uses TRBV6-1 and TRBJ1-3; 8 bases line up with TRBD1. This CDR3 has 17 residues. Germline CDR1 reads MNHNS; CDR2 reads SASEGT. The J segment lost 0 bases and the V segment lost 2 bases, leaving 6 bases of the junction unmatched. The CDR3 DNA follows: TGTGCCAGCAGTGAACTAACAGGGGGAATCTCTGGAAACACCATATATTTT. Protein product: CASSELTGGISGNTIYF.

The rearrangement uses TRBV5-1 and TRBJ2-2, with 14 bases identical to TRBD2. Trimming took 4 bases from V and 0 from J; bases not matched to a gene: 8. The CDR3 loop spans 19 amino acids. Germline loops: CDR1 SGHRS, CDR2 YFSETQ. This CDR3 reads CASSKQGLAGETNTGELFF. For the CDR3, the DNA is TGCGCCAGCAGCAAACAGGGACTAGCGGGGGAGACGAACACCGGGGAGCTGTTTTTT.

This clone was observed once. This chain connects TRBV5-8 to TRBJ1-1, with 7 positions matching TRBD1. With V trimmed by 4 bases and J by 3 bases, 9 bases remained unmatched. Germline-derived CDR1 and CDR2 are SGHTS and YDEGEE. The CDR3 contains 15 residues. The CDR3 spells CASSRRDRQHTEAFF. The CDR3 nucleotides read TGTGCCAGCAGCCGCCGGGACAGACAACACACTGAAGCTTTCTTT.

V is TRBV28 and J is TRBJ2-7; TRBD1 is a possible D gene (5 bases). The CDR3 has 11 amino acids. V was cut by 8 bases and J by 4 bases, with 9 bases left in between. Germline-derived CDR1 and CDR2 are MDHEN and SYDVKM. The CDR3 protein is CASGARYEQYF. The DNA of the CDR3 is TGTGCCAGCGGGGCGAGGTACGAGCAGTACTTC.

In this sample, this clone turned up once. The chain links TRBV2 to TRBJ1-2, with D perhaps TRBD1 (5 bases). This CDR3 has 14 amino acids. The ends were cut back, 6 bases at V and 4 bases at J, with 15 bases in the middle. Germline values: CDR1 SNHLY, CDR2 FYNNEI. Written as DNA, the CDR3 is TGTGCCAGCAGCCACGGAGGGGCGCGCTATGGCTACACCTTC. Protein product: CASSHGGARYGYTF.

The chain recombines TRBV18 with TRBJ1-6; D may be TRBD1 (5 bases). The CDR3 sequence is 14 residues long. CDR1 is KGHSH and CDR2 is LQKENI in the germline V gene. Trimming stripped 4 bases from V and 7 bases from J, with 11 bases between. CDR3 nucleotides: TGTGCCAGCTCACTCGGGGGTTTGAATTCACCCCTCCACTTT. This encodes CASSLGGLNSPLHF.

The rearrangement joins TRBV29-1 to TRBJ2-3, with a possible D match to TRBD1 (6 bases). The CDR3 consists of 15 residues. V lost 4 bases to trimming and J lost 2 bases, with 16 bases between them. The germline gives CDR1 SQVTM, CDR2 ANQGSEA. The CDR3, as DNA: TGCAGCGTTGTTGGGCGCCAGGGGCTCACAGATACGCAGTATTTT. Protein: CSVVGRQGLTDTQYF.

The chain recombines TRBV3-1 (or the pseudogene TRBV3-2) with TRBJ2-7, with 12 bases fitting TRBD2. This CDR3 contains 17 residues. Germline-derived CDR1 and CDR2 are LGHDT and YNNKEL (reference sequence). The V gene end was trimmed by 0 bases and the J gene end by 5 bases; junction bases not matched to a gene: 8. Written as DNA, the CDR3 is TGTGCCAGCAGCCAAGATGTCCGGACTAGCGGGGATGACGAGCAGTACTTC. It codes for CASSQDVRTSGDDEQYF.

The chain combines TRBV3-1 (or the pseudogene TRBV3-2) with TRBJ2-3, with 11 bases identical to TRBD2. Trimming took 4 bases from V and 1 from J; bases not matched to a gene: 4. Germline V gene data show CDR1 as LGHDT and CDR2 as YNNKEL (reference sequence). The CDR3 has 16 amino acids. The CDR3 nucleotides read TGTGCCAGCAGCCCAGTAGCGGGGGGGCGCACAGATACGCAGTATTTT. It is translated as CASSPVAGGRTDTQYF.

V and J are TRBV6-5 and TRBJ1-4; 8 bases align to TRBD1. The CDR3 length is 14 residues. V was clipped by 5 bases and J by 8 bases; unmatched bases: 7. Germline values: CDR1 MNHEY, CDR2 SVGAGI. CDR3 protein: CASSPIDRGEKLFF. The CDR3 DNA reads TGTGCCAGCAGTCCGATCGACAGGGGAGAAAAACTGTTTTTT.

The chain joins TRBV6-5 to TRBJ1-2; tentatively, D is TRBD1 (6 bases). Germline assignment: CDR1 MNHEY and CDR2 SVGAGI. Trimming pared 6 bases from V and 6 bases from J, leaving 17 bases between. The CDR3 sequence is 14 residues long. DNA of the CDR3: TGTGCCAGCAGAGTACAGGGAATTAAGAATGGCTACACCTTC. Its protein is CASRVQGIKNGYTF.

The chain combines TRBV15 with TRBJ1-1; D is unresolved. The V gene's germline CDR1 is LNHNV and CDR2 YYDKDF (reference sequence). The CDR3 has 14 residues. Trimming pared 1 base from V and 4 bases from J, leaving 10 bases between. CDR3 DNA: TGTGCCACCAGCAGAGTTTTAGATGGCACTGAAGCTTTCTTT. It codes for CATSRVLDGTEAFF.

This clone has just one count. The rearrangement links TRBV28 to TRBJ1-1; D gene uncertain. V was clipped by 6 bases and J by 1 base, with 9 bases between them. The CDR3 spans 13 residues. Germline CDR1 and CDR2: MDHEN and SYDVKM. Here the CDR3 reads CASRIQENTEAFF. In nucleotides, the CDR3 is TGTGCCAGCAGGATACAAGAGAACACTGAAGCTTTCTTT.

This chain connects TRBV5-1 to TRBJ2-7; 7 nucleotides agree with TRBD1. CDR1 is SGHRS, CDR2 YFSETQ, per germline. CDR3 length: 12 amino acids. J gave up 5 bases and V 4 bases, and 3 bases lay outside the gene matches. The CDR3 sequence is CASSPDRDEQYF. DNA for the CDR3: TGCGCCAGCAGCCCTGACAGGGACGAGCAGTACTTC.

The chain couples TRBV3-1 (or the pseudogene TRBV3-2) to TRBJ2-5, with TRBD2 identical over 7 bases. The CDR3 covers 15 residues. V dropped 0 bases and J dropped 10; count of bases not matched to a gene: 11. The germline CDR1 and CDR2 sequences are LGHDT and YNNKEL (reference sequence). CDR3 bases: TGTGCCAGCAGCCAAGATCTTCGGGCGGGCGGGGGCCAGTACTTC. As protein: CASSQDLRAGGGQYF.

This rearrangement joins TRBV2 to TRBJ1-2; the match to TRBD1 covers 7 bases. Germline V gene sequence: CDR1 SNHLY, CDR2 FYNNEI. With V trimmed by 6 bases and J by 3 bases, 10 bases remained unmatched. This CDR3 spans 15 amino acids. The CDR3 sequence: CASRTRTGDHYGYTF. DNA of the CDR3: TGTGCCAGCAGGACTCGGACAGGAGATCACTATGGCTACACCTTC.

The rearrangement links TRBV30 to TRBJ1-2; D gene ambiguous. CDR1 is GTSNPN, CDR2 SVGIG, per germline (reference sequence). CDR3 size: 11 residues. Between the trimmed V and J ends, which lost 5 bases and 2 bases, there was a span of 6 bases. The CDR3 nucleotides are TGTGCCTGGGGTCAGAACTATGGCTACACCTTC. It codes for CAWGQNYGYTF.

This chain connects TRBV2 to TRBJ2-1, with 7 bases fitting TRBD2. Germline CDR1 and CDR2: SNHLY and FYNNEI. CDR3 size: 15 residues. The trim removed 2 bases at V and 12 bases at J, leaving 13 bases unmatched. This CDR3 is CASSEYSAAGDTQFF. The DNA for the CDR3 is TGTGCCAGCAGTGAATATAGCGCCGCGGGGGATACGCAGTTCTTC.

This clone was seen a few times. This chain joins TRBV5-1 and TRBJ2-1; TRBD2 matches at 11 bases. The CDR3 has 18 amino acids. CDR1 is SGHRS, CDR2 YFSETQ, per germline. Unmatched junction bases numbered 9, after V lost 0 bases and J lost 4 bases. This CDR3 is CASSLAVASGGRYNEQFF. CDR3 nucleotides: TGCGCCAGCAGCTTGGCAGTGGCTAGCGGGGGGCGATACAATGAGCAGTTCTTC. The whole variable domain, filled in from reference TRBV5-1 and TRBJ2-1, reads KAGVTQTPRYLIKTRGQQVTLSCSPISGHRSVSWYQQTPGQGLQFLFEYFSETQRNKGNFPGRFSGRQFSNSRSEMNVSTLELGDSALYLCASSLAVASGGRYNEQFFGPGTRLTVL.

For this clone: One end of the junction varies from germline; a read error may be responsible. The chain joins TRBV5-1 to TRBJ2-7; 10 bases align to TRBD1. Germline V gene sequence: CDR1 SGHRS, CDR2 YFSETQ. The CDR3 sequence is 14 residues long. The CDR3 DNA reads TGCGCCAGCAGCCCGACAGGGGGCTCCGACGAGCAGTACTTC. This codes for CASSPTGGSDEQYF.

The chain has TRBV6-5 and TRBJ1-2; tentatively, D is TRBD1 (5 bases). V was cut by 4 bases and J by 8 bases, with 14 bases left in between. Germline V gene lookup returns CDR1 MNHEY and CDR2 SVGAGI. CDR3 length: 13 residues. The CDR3 is CASSWSSRGGYTF. DNA for the CDR3: TGTGCCAGCAGTTGGTCCTCAAGGGGCGGCTACACCTTC.